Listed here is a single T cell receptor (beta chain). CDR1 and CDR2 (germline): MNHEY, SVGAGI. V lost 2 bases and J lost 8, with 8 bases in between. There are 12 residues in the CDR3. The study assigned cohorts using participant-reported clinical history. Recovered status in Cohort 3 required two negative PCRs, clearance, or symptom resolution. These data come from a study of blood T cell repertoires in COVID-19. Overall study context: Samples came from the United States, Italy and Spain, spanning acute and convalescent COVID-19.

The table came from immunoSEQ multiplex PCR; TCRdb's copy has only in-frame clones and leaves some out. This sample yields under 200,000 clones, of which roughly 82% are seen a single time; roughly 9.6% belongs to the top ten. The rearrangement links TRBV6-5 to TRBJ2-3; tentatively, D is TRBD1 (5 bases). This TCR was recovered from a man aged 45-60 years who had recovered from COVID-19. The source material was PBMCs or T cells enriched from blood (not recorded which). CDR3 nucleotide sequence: TGTGCCAGCAGTTACAGGGGTGGTACGCAGTATTTT. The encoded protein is CASSYRGGTQYF.